Listed here are 10 T cell receptor beta chains from one sample, sequenced in a study of CD8+CD57+ T cells in acquired aplastic anemia. Both TCR beta VDJ combination and CDR3 sequence profiling were carried out. Genomic DNA was the template for this profiling. TCRdb recomputed calls from the reads with MiXCR, one row per CDR3 protein. Found here are approximately 190,000 distinct CDR3 sequences, around 47% of them singletons; the top ten hold around 9.7%. Patients picked for sequencing had shown CD8+CD57+ cell expansion detected by flow cytometry. The source material was sorted CD4+, CD8+, or CD8+CD57+ T cells (not recorded which) from PBMCs. Source of these receptors: a human donor with aplastic anemia.

Remarks on this clonotype: The junction differs from germline at one of its ends, possibly a read error. The chain joins TRBV24-1 to TRBJ1-2; the D is unclear. From germline, CDR1 is KGHDR and CDR2 SFDVKD. The CDR3 spans 12 residues. The CDR3 nucleotides read TGTGCCGCCAGCGACCACAGCTATGGCAACACCTTC. This encodes CAASDHSYGNTF.

The chain combines TRBV29-1 with TRBJ1-3; D not certain. Trimming left V 3 bases short and J 4 bases short, with 4 bases between. The CDR3 is 11 amino acids. CDR1 is SQVTM and CDR2 is ANQGSEA in the germline V gene. DNA for the CDR3: TGCAGCGTTGAGGAGGGAAACACCATATATTTT. This sequence encodes CSVEEGNTIYF.

This clonotype turned up a few times. This rearrangement joins TRBV19 to TRBJ1-2; 9 bases are shared with TRBD1. This CDR3 comprises 14 residues. V lost 6 bases and J lost 8; bases outside the gene matches: 10. The germline V gene encodes CDR1 LNHDA and CDR2 SQIVND (reference sequence). The CDR3 protein is CASRVVQGAWGYTF. In nucleotides, the CDR3 is TGTGCCAGTAGAGTCGTACAGGGGGCTTGGGGCTACACCTTC.

CDR3 nucleotide sequence: TGTGCCACCAGTGATTCAAGCCATGGGTGGAATGAGCAGTTCTTC. Amino acid sequence: CATSDSSHGWNEQFF. The chain employs TRBV24-1 and TRBJ2-1; no reliable D call. V gave up 2 bases and J gave up 7 bases, with 14 bases separating them. CDR1 is KGHDR and CDR2 is SFDVKD in the germline V gene. CDR3 size: 15 residues.

The rearrangement joins TRBV19 to TRBJ2-5; no clear D. V lost 3 bases to trimming and J lost 5 bases, with 7 bases between them. This CDR3 spans 12 amino acids. Germline assignment: CDR1 LNHDA and CDR2 SQIVND (reference sequence). The CDR3 DNA reads as TGTGCCAGTAGTATTCCCTGGGAGACCCAGTACTTC. It translates to CASSIPWETQYF. Together with reference TRBV19 and TRBJ2-5, the CDR3 gives the full variable domain: DGGITQSPKYLFRKEGQNVTLSCEQNLNHDAMYWYRQDPGQGLRLIYYSQIVNDFQKGDIAEGYSVSREKKESFPLTVTSAQKNPTAFYLCASSIPWETQYFGPGTRLLVL.

The chain links TRBV2 to TRBJ2-1; D ambiguous. V was trimmed by 8 bases and J by 4 bases, leaving 6 bases between them. There are 11 residues in the CDR3. Germline CDR1 SNHLY, CDR2 FYNNEI. CDR3 loop: CASGVYNEQFF. The CDR3 coding sequence is TGTGCCAGCGGGGTGTACAATGAGCAGTTCTTC.

To note about this clonotype: A read error may be the cause here, since a much bigger clone is one base away. The chain employs TRBV16 and TRBJ2-2; the D gene is possibly TRBD1 (5 bases). The germline V gene encodes CDR1 KGHSY and CDR2 FQNENV. This CDR3 is 15 amino acids long. CDR3 amino acids: CTSSQTRVNTGELFF. The DNA of the CDR3 is TGTACCAGCAGCCAAACCAGGGTTAACACCGGGGAGCTGTTTTTT.

The chain carries TRBV29-1 and TRBJ2-3; 7 nucleotides match TRBD1. Germline V CDR1 and CDR2: SQVTM, ANQGSEA. This CDR3 has 12 amino acids. V lost 3 bases to trimming and J lost 5 bases; unmatched junction nucleotides: 2. The CDR3 region has the DNA TGCAGCGTTGATGACAGGGAAGATACGCAGTATTTT. Encoded protein: CSVDDREDTQYF.

The CDR3 sequence is CASTRDTDSPLHF. CDR3 nucleotide sequence: TGTGCCAGCACTCGGGACACCGATTCACCCCTCCACTTT. The chain is built from TRBV14 and TRBJ1-6; D perhaps matches TRBD1 (6 bases). V lost 7 bases and J lost 8, with 12 bases in between. This CDR3 spans 13 amino acids. Germline V gene data show CDR1 as SGHDN and CDR2 as FVKESK.

This clonotype was counted a single time. The conserved closing phenylalanine or tryptophan is absent in this CDR3, likely reflecting a read error. This chain uses TRBV2 with TRBJ2-3, with TRBD2 matching 7 bases. The CDR3 loop spans 15 amino acids. V was clipped by 7 bases and J by 5 bases; unmatched bases: 12. The germline gives CDR1 SNHLY, CDR2 FYNNEI. CDR3 sequence (DNA): TGTGCCAGCACTGGTATAAGCGGGAAGATAGATACGCAGTATGTT. Protein: CASTGISGKIDTQYV.